A single sample is the source of the 23 T cell receptor beta chains below, sequenced in a study of human T cells and chemical hapten exposure. TCRdb re-called the RACE reads with MiXCR, one entry per CDR3 protein. Of roughly 97,000 distinct CDR3 sequences listed, 27% are singletons. Time point of the sample: patch test 3, about 24 weeks after DPC sensitization. Sample treatment: therapeutic diphenylcyclopropenone sensitization with weekly scalp DPC. Sequences were derived from whole blood, sampled in connection with sensitization to the hapten diphenylcyclopropenone (DPC). These receptors were taken from a man in his forties with alopecia areata. Some clones in this sample may be carry-over from other donors' samples.

This CDR3 reads CASSLRGTGFQYEQYF. The CDR3 coding sequence is TGTGCCAGCAGTTTAAGAGGGACAGGGTTCCAGTACGAGCAGTACTTC. The chain couples TRBV27 to TRBJ2-7; TRBD1 matches at 9 bases. V was pared by 2 bases and J by 4 bases, with 9 bases of the junction left unmatched. Germline V gene sequence: CDR1 MNHEY, CDR2 SMNVEV (reference sequence). The CDR3 has 16 amino acids.

The rearrangement links TRBV6-1 to TRBJ2-3; 10 bases align to TRBD2. The CDR3 length is 16 residues. After removal of 4 bases from V and 0 bases from J, the junction contained 4 bases not matched to a gene. Germline assignment: CDR1 MNHNS and CDR2 SASEGT. The CDR3 nucleotides read TGTGCCAGCAGTGTTGTAGCGGGAGGAAGCACAGATACGCAGTATTTT. Protein: CASSVVAGGSTDTQYF.

This clonotype was counted a few times. In DNA, the CDR3 is TGCAGTGCTGCTAGGACAGAGCAGTTCTTC. Translated: CSAARTEQFF. The chain uses TRBV20-1 and TRBJ2-1, with D possibly being TRBD1 (5 bases). There are 10 residues in the CDR3. The V end lost 5 bases, the J end lost 10 bases, and 9 bases lay between the germline ends. CDR1 DFQATT and CDR2 SNEGSKA come from the germline V gene (reference sequence).

This clonotype was seen a handful of times. This rearrangement joins TRBV6-5 to TRBJ2-5; D gene ambiguous. With 0 bases removed from V and 5 bases from J, the gap between germline ends came to 10 bases. The CDR3 contains 14 residues. Germline-derived CDR1 and CDR2 are MNHEY and SVGAGI. The CDR3 sequence is CASSYSPSLETQYF. DNA for the CDR3: TGTGCCAGCAGTTACTCGCCTAGTTTGGAGACCCAGTACTTC.

This clonotype was detected ten times or more. The CDR3 DNA reads TGCAGTGCTAGAGCTAGCCCACTGGATACGCAGTATTTT. It is translated as CSARASPLDTQYF. V gene TRBV20-1 combines with J gene TRBJ2-3; the D gene is possibly TRBD2 (5 bases). From germline, CDR1 is DFQATT and CDR2 SNEGSKA (reference sequence). CDR3 length: 13 amino acids. The V gene lost 1 base and the J gene lost 6 bases, with 11 bases spanning the gap.

The chain links TRBV7-9 to TRBJ1-2; 9 nucleotides line up with TRBD1. The V gene end was trimmed by 4 bases and the J gene end by 3 bases; junction bases not matched to a gene: 6. Germline CDR1 is SEHNR and CDR2 is FQNEAQ (reference sequence). The CDR3 is 15 amino acids. The CDR3 nucleotides are TGTGCCAGCAGCTCCGGGACAGGGATCTACTATGGCTACACCTTC. It yields the protein CASSSGTGIYYGYTF.

The chain recombines TRBV11-3 with TRBJ2-5; 14 nucleotides match TRBD2. V lost 5 bases and J lost 7; bases outside the gene matches: 9. Germline V gene lookup returns CDR1 SGHNT and CDR2 YENEEA. This CDR3 spans 16 amino acids. The CDR3 spells CASSRGTSGSSGTQYF. DNA of the CDR3: TGTGCCAGCAGCCGGGGGACTAGCGGGAGCTCGGGGACCCAGTACTTC.

V is TRBV4-1 and J is TRBJ2-4; 8 bases align to TRBD1. The CDR3 sequence is 17 residues long. V was clipped by 1 base and J by 8 bases; unmatched bases: 13. In germline, CDR1 is MGHRA, CDR2 YSYEKL. The CDR3, as DNA: TGCGCCAGCAGCCAAGTAACAGGGGACAGGCCTTTTGACATTCAGTACTTC. Translated: CASSQVTGDRPFDIQYF.

This clonotype has more than one count but fewer than ten. This chain links TRBV5-6 with TRBJ2-3, with TRBD2 matching over 10 bases. The CDR3 runs 17 residues. The germline V gene encodes CDR1 SGHDT and CDR2 YYEEEE. Losses at the gene ends were 1 base for V and 1 base for J; bases not matched to a gene: 6. The CDR3 sequence is CASSLIWLAGGTDTQYF. The CDR3 DNA reads as TGTGCCAGCAGCTTGATCTGGCTAGCGGGAGGCACAGATACGCAGTATTTT.

This clonotype was observed a few times. This rearrangement joins TRBV20-1 to TRBJ1-4; 7 bases are shared with TRBD1. Unmatched junction bases numbered 5, after V lost 3 bases and J lost 4 bases. Germline V gives CDR1 DFQATT, CDR2 SNEGSKA (reference sequence). This CDR3 spans 14 amino acids. CDR3 bases: TGCAGTGCTAGTAAGGGGGCGGATAATGAAAAACTGTTTTTT. Translation gives CSASKGADNEKLFF.

This chain links TRBV6-5 with TRBJ1-4, with 7 bases that match TRBD1. The V gene's germline CDR1 is MNHEY and CDR2 SVGAGI. V was clipped by 5 bases and J by 5 bases; unmatched bases: 8. This CDR3 contains 15 residues. CDR3 loop: CASSPRQGRNEKLFF. In DNA form, the CDR3 reads TGTGCCAGCAGTCCCCGACAGGGACGAAATGAAAAACTGTTTTTT.

This clonotype was seen a few times. The gene calls are TRBV28 and TRBJ1-1; no clear D. In germline, CDR1 is MDHEN, CDR2 SYDVKM. Deletions cut 2 bases from V and 0 bases from J, with 7 bases between. The CDR3 consists of 14 residues. CDR3 coding DNA: TGTGCCAGCAGTTTAGTACAGATGAACACTGAAGCTTTCTTT. Protein sequence: CASSLVQMNTEAFF.

V and J are TRBV6-2 or TRBV6-3 and TRBJ1-1; weak D call: TRBD1 (6 bases). Trimming removed 6 bases from V and 8 bases from J, with 10 bases in between. Germline loops: CDR1 MNHEY, CDR2 SVGEGT. CDR3 size: 11 residues. CDR3 sequence: CASSLDREAFF. The CDR3 region has the DNA TGTGCCAGCAGCCTAGACAGGGAAGCTTTCTTT.

The J gene is TRBJ1-6, the V gene TRBV4-3; tentatively, D is TRBD1 (5 bases). Looked up from germline, CDR1 is LGHNA and CDR2 is YSLEER. The CDR3 totals 15 residues. V lost 0 bases, J lost 4 bases, and 7 bases lay in between. CDR3: CASSQDAGYNSPLHF. Written as DNA, the CDR3 is TGCGCCAGCAGCCAAGATGCAGGGTATAATTCACCCCTCCACTTT.

The chain has TRBV19 and TRBJ2-1; perhaps D is TRBD1 or TRBD2 (5 bases each). The CDR3 runs 13 residues. The V gene's germline CDR1 is LNHDA and CDR2 SQIVND (reference sequence). Trimming removed 3 bases from V and 6 bases from J, with 9 bases in between. The CDR3 region has the DNA TGTGCCAGTAGTATGGGACCGGTCAATGAGCAGTTCTTC. Protein sequence: CASSMGPVNEQFF.

The chain recombines TRBV14 with TRBJ1-4; D is unresolved. Germline CDR1 reads SGHDN; CDR2 reads FVKESK. The V and J ends lost 4 bases and 3 bases respectively, with 12 bases between them. The CDR3 spans 15 residues. DNA for the CDR3: TGTGCCAGCAGCCGCCAACGGAGCTCTAATGAAAAACTGTTTTTT. It is translated as CASSRQRSSNEKLFF.

The V call is TRBV28, the J call TRBJ2-7, with D possibly being TRBD2 (9 bases). CDR3 length: 21 amino acids. V gave up 5 bases and J gave up 1 base, with 33 bases separating them. Germline V CDR1 and CDR2: MDHEN, SYDVKM. The DNA for the CDR3 is TGTGCCAGCAGTCTCCGGAGACAGGGGCGTGCGGGAGGGCCCTCGTCCTACGAGCAGTACTTC. It yields the protein CASSLRRQGRAGGPSSYEQYF.

This clonotype was seen only a few times. The chain recombines TRBV12-3 or TRBV12-4 with TRBJ1-4, with 8 bases lining up with TRBD1. This CDR3 is 15 amino acids long. Unmatched junction bases numbered 8, after V lost 6 bases and J lost 5 bases. This CDR3 reads CASRGGQAGNEKLFF. CDR3 bases: TGTGCCAGCAGGGGGGGACAGGCCGGGAATGAAAAACTGTTTTTT.

This clonotype was seen only a few times. This chain links TRBV28 with TRBJ2-7; 10 nucleotides agree with TRBD1. V trimming: 8 bases; J trimming: 13 bases; junction bases outside the gene matches: 20. Germline-derived CDR1 and CDR2 are MDHEN and SYDVKM. CDR3 size: 15 residues. The CDR3 DNA reads as TGTGCCAGCCGATTCCGGGACAGGGGAGGTGGACCCCAATACTTC. This sequence encodes CASRFRDRGGGPQYF.

The chain couples TRBV2 to TRBJ1-5, with D maybe TRBD1 (5 bases). Trimming took off 0 bases at V and 3 bases at J, with 12 bases between the two ends. The CDR3 length is 16 residues. CDR1 is SNHLY and CDR2 is FYNNEI in the germline V gene. In DNA form, the CDR3 reads TGTGCCAGCAGTGAAGCGCTTCGGGGCCCCAATCAGCCCCAGCATTTT. Its protein is CASSEALRGPNQPQHF.

This clonotype was observed a handful of times. The chain has TRBV27 and TRBJ2-1, with D tentatively TRBD1 (6 bases). The CDR3 sequence is 14 residues long. V dropped 10 bases and J dropped 4 bases, with 17 bases sitting between them. Germline V lookup: CDR1 MNHEY, CDR2 SMNVEV (reference sequence). The CDR3 reads CATKLGADYNEQFF. The CDR3 coding sequence is TGTGCCACCAAACTGGGGGCAGATTACAATGAGCAGTTCTTC.

The rearrangement uses TRBV9 and TRBJ2-5; 10 positions match TRBD2. V lost 3 bases and J lost 2; bases outside the gene matches: 10. Germline V gene sequence: CDR1 SGDLS, CDR2 YYNGEE. The CDR3 loop spans 17 amino acids. The CDR3 protein is CASSEGLAVRGQETQYF. The CDR3 bases are TGTGCCAGCAGCGAAGGACTAGCGGTTCGGGGGCAAGAGACCCAGTACTTC.

In this sample, this clonotype turned up a few times. The chain combines TRBV12-3 or TRBV12-4 with TRBJ2-7, with D possibly being TRBD1 (6 bases). There are 14 residues in the CDR3. The germline V and J ends were trimmed by 3 bases and 3 bases, with 12 bases remaining between them. The CDR3 nucleotides read TGTGCCAGCAGTTTCCGCAGGGGTGGCTACGAGCAGTACTTC. This gives the protein CASSFRRGGYEQYF.